This T cell receptor beta chain appears in the sequencing data of a study of cytomegalovirus exposure and HLA in healthy donors. Overall study results and limits: There were several of the most significant clusters that appeared linked to common viral pathogens in a later analysis.

As regards this clone: Its target is unknown.

The CDR3 extends over 14 amino acids. The germline V gene encodes CDR1 MNHEY and CDR2 SMNVEV (reference sequence). V lost 2 bases to trimming and J lost 6 bases, with 14 bases between them. PCR used 60 Vbeta primers and 13 Jbeta primers. The repertoire was sequenced with immunoSEQ multiplex PCR; TCRdb's copy has only in-frame clones and lacks some. The table has some 77,000 clones, around three quarters seen once. The clonotype was recovered from a middle-aged woman in good health and CMV-seropositive. This chain joins TRBV27 and TRBJ2-7; D is possibly TRBD1 (6 bases). Sequenced material: PBMCs. The CDR3: CASSLVRDIGEQYF. The CDR3 DNA is TGTGCCAGCAGTTTAGTCAGGGACATCGGCGAGCAGTACTTC.